This passage covers 19 T cell receptor beta chains from one sample sequenced in a study of Graves' ophthalmopathy and Graves' hyperthyroidism. Amplification targeted the TCR beta CDR3 regions, with RNA transcripts as the source material. HTBI-primed RT-PCR formed the first round, and a multiplex PCR formed the second. MiXCR, applied by TCRdb to the multiplex PCR reads, yields one record per CDR3 protein. The sample has about 700,000 distinct CDR3 sequences; over 40% are singletons. Input material: peripheral blood. All receptors come from an adult man with Graves' ophthalmopathy.

A remark on this clonotype: A much larger clone differs by one base, so this may be a read error. The CDR3, as DNA: TGTGCCAGCAGTCCTTGGGACGGCCCTAACCGCTACGCCTTC. Translated: CASSPWDGPNRYAF. The rearrangement links TRBV10-3 to TRBJ1-2; perhaps TRBD1 as D (5 bases). The CDR3 consists of 14 residues. Per the germline V gene, CDR1 is ENHRY and CDR2 is SYGVKD.

This clonotype was counted between two and nine times. CDR3: CASNLWDRQIDGYTF. The CDR3 DNA reads as TGTGCCAGCAACCTTTGGGACAGGCAGATCGATGGCTACACCTTC. The rearrangement joins TRBV10-3 to TRBJ1-2; 8 bases are a match to TRBD1. V dropped 10 bases and J dropped 6; count of bases not matched to a gene: 16. The CDR3 is 15 residues long. Germline assignment: CDR1 ENHRY and CDR2 SYGVKD.

Written as DNA, the CDR3 is TGTGCCAGAACAGGGTTAAGAGAGACCCAGTACTTC. Residues: CARTGLRETQYF. V gene TRBV2 combines with J gene TRBJ2-5, with D possibly being TRBD1 (6 bases). CDR1 is SNHLY and CDR2 is FYNNEI in the germline V gene. This CDR3 is 12 amino acids long. Trimming took off 9 bases at V and 4 bases at J, with 12 bases between the two ends. Supplemented by reference TRBV2 and TRBJ2-5, the full variable domain reads EPEVTQTPSHQVTQMGQEVILRCVPISNHLYFYWYRQILGQKVEFLVSFYNNEISEKSEIFDDQFSVERPDGSNFTLKIRSTKLEDSAMYFCARTGLRETQYFGPGTRLLVL.

J is TRBJ2-7 and V is TRBV10-3, with TRBD1 matching 11 bases. The J call is in doubt because the DNA end fits TRBJ2-1 better. This CDR3 comprises 14 residues. Germline assignment: CDR1 ENHRY and CDR2 SYGVKD. The CDR3 region is CAISPGQGGNEQFF. The CDR3 coding sequence is TGTGCCATCAGCCCGGGACAGGGGGGGAATGAGCAGTTCTTC.

This clonotype has at least ten counts. This rearrangement joins TRBV12-3 or TRBV12-4 to TRBJ1-1; maybe TRBD1 (6 bases). The CDR3 contains 13 residues. Trimming took 7 bases from V and 3 from J, leaving 12 bases between them. CDR3 nucleotides: TGTGCCAGCACCTGGGGGGCCCACACTGAAGCTTTCTTT. This gives the protein CASTWGAHTEAFF.

The chain carries TRBV9 and TRBJ1-2; TRBD1 matches 9 bases. V gave up 3 bases and J gave up 4 bases; unmatched junction bases: 7. The CDR3 is made up of 15 amino acids. From germline, CDR1 is SGDLS and CDR2 YYNGEE. The CDR3 coding sequence is TGTGCCAGCAGCGGCCGGGACAGGGTGGGCTATGGCTACACCTTC. This translates into CASSGRDRVGYGYTF.

This clonotype was detected many times. The V call is TRBV12-3 or TRBV12-4, the J call TRBJ2-5; 8 positions match TRBD1. The CDR3 is 14 amino acids. V shed 5 bases, J shed 7 bases, and the junction held 9 bases outside the gene matches. CDR3 DNA sequence: TGTGCCAGCAGTCCCACAGGGGGAAGGACGACCCAGTACTTC. Its protein product is CASSPTGGRTTQYF.

With regard to this clonotype: The germline gene is not matched at one end of the junction; a read error may be the cause. The V call is TRBV2, the J call TRBJ1-2, with 7 nucleotides matching TRBD1. This CDR3 is built from 15 residues. In germline, CDR1 is SNHLY, CDR2 FYNNEI. The CDR3: CACSATDRRRYGYTF. As DNA, the CDR3 is TGTGCCTGCAGTGCAACGGACAGGCGGCGGTATGGCTACACCTTC. Complete variable domain (other parts from reference TRBV2 and TRBJ1-2): EPEVTQTPSHQVTQMGQEVILRCVPISNHLYFYWYRQILGQKVEFLVSFYNNEISEKSEIFDDQFSVERPDGSNFTLKIRSTKLEDSAMYFCACSATDRRRYGYTFGSGTRLTVV.

In this sample, this clonotype turned up many times. Written as DNA, the CDR3 is TGTGCCAGCAGCCAAGTCTCCGAGAACACTGAAGCTTTCTTT. Protein product: CASSQVSENTEAFF. This rearrangement joins TRBV4-2 to TRBJ1-1; no reliable D call. The germline V and J ends were trimmed by 1 base and 1 base, with 7 bases remaining between them. CDR1 is LGHNA, CDR2 YNFKEQ, per germline. There are 14 residues in the CDR3.

V and J are TRBV7-9 and TRBJ1-2, with 7 nucleotides matching TRBD1. The CDR3 spans 14 residues. Trimming took 5 bases from V and 8 from J; bases not matched to a gene: 11. Germline lookup yields CDR1 SEHNR and CDR2 FQNEAQ (reference sequence). The CDR3 DNA is TGTGCCAGCAGCCAGATGAACAGGGGACGAGGCTACACCTTC. Encoded protein: CASSQMNRGRGYTF.

This clonotype was observed many times. V and J are TRBV15 and TRBJ1-2; D is unresolved. The CDR3 is made up of 13 amino acids. V lost 3 bases and J lost 8, with 13 bases in between. CDR1 is LNHNV and CDR2 is YYDKDF in the germline V gene (reference sequence). The CDR3 region has the DNA TGTGCCACCAGCAGCGGCGAGCTCGGGGGCTACACCTTC. Protein product: CATSSGELGGYTF.

This clonotype was observed many times. The chain employs TRBV2 and TRBJ1-4; D is possibly TRBD1 (5 bases). Germline assignment: CDR1 SNHLY and CDR2 FYNNEI. The CDR3 has 14 residues. The ends were cut back, 4 bases at V and 8 bases at J, with 14 bases in the middle. Here the CDR3 reads CASSVRGPEEKLFF. The DNA of the CDR3 is TGTGCCAGCAGTGTTCGGGGCCCGGAGGAAAAACTGTTTTTT.

Comment on this clonotype: Given a much more abundant clone one base away, this may be a read error. The genes are TRBV2 and TRBJ2-7; 7 nucleotides match TRBD1. The CDR3 has 13 residues. CDR1 and CDR2 (germline): SNHLY, FYNNEI. CDR3 nucleotide sequence: TGTGCCAGCAGTCGCAGGGGGTTCTACGAGCAGTGCTTC. Amino acid sequence: CASSRRGFYEQCF.

At least ten counts were recorded for this clonotype. The chain couples TRBV15 to TRBJ2-5; maybe TRBD2 (6 bases). Germline V gene sequence: CDR1 LNHNV, CDR2 YYDKDF (reference sequence). The CDR3 length is 13 residues. Trimming took off 5 bases at V and 5 bases at J, with 12 bases between the two ends. The chain's CDR3 is CATSVLALETQYF. The CDR3 bases are TGTGCCACCAGCGTACTAGCCCTGGAGACCCAGTACTTC.

A single count supports this clonotype. The V call is TRBV29-1, the J call TRBJ1-2, with D uncertain. V lost 6 bases and J 5 bases, leaving 16 bases between the germline ends. Germline assignment: CDR1 SQVTM and CDR2 ANQGSEA. The CDR3 runs to 13 residues. CDR3 nucleotide sequence: TGCAGCGTAGCCGACGGACGTGGTTATGGCTACACCTTC. Protein sequence: CSVADGRGYGYTF.

The rearrangement links TRBV12-3 or TRBV12-4 to TRBJ2-7; D call uncertain. This CDR3 contains 13 residues. V was cut by 2 bases and J by 1 base, with 6 bases left in between. CDR3 region: CASSLKASYEQYF. CDR3 bases: TGTGCCAGCAGTTTAAAGGCTTCCTACGAGCAGTACTTC.

V is TRBV10-2 and J is TRBJ1-6; TRBD1 matches at 8 bases. CDR1 and CDR2 from the germline V gene are WSHSY and SAAADI. V was pared by 0 bases and J by 10 bases, with 8 bases of the junction left unmatched. The CDR3 extends over 16 amino acids. The CDR3 coding sequence is TGCGCCAGCAGTGAGTCTTCGACAGGGGCCCCATCACCCCTCCACTTT. Protein sequence: CASSESSTGAPSPLHF.

Points on this clonotype: An end of the junction does not agree with germline; a read error may underlie this. The chain joins TRBV16 to TRBJ1-2, with D uncertain. The CDR3 sequence is 16 residues long. Looked up from germline, CDR1 is KGHSY and CDR2 is FQNENV. CDR3 residues: CACSQWSKVTNYGYTF. CDR3 coding DNA: TGTGCCTGCAGCCAATGGTCCAAAGTAACTAACTATGGCTACACCTTC.

This clonotype appeared a few times. This chain links TRBV14 with TRBJ1-1, with D maybe TRBD1 (5 bases). CDR3 length: 17 amino acids. Germline V gene lookup returns CDR1 SGHDN and CDR2 FVKESK. The V and J ends lost 0 bases and 1 base respectively, with 15 bases between them. CDR3 region: CASSQDLGQGKNTEAFF. In DNA, the CDR3 is TGTGCCAGCAGCCAAGATCTGGGGCAAGGCAAGAACACTGAAGCTTTCTTT.